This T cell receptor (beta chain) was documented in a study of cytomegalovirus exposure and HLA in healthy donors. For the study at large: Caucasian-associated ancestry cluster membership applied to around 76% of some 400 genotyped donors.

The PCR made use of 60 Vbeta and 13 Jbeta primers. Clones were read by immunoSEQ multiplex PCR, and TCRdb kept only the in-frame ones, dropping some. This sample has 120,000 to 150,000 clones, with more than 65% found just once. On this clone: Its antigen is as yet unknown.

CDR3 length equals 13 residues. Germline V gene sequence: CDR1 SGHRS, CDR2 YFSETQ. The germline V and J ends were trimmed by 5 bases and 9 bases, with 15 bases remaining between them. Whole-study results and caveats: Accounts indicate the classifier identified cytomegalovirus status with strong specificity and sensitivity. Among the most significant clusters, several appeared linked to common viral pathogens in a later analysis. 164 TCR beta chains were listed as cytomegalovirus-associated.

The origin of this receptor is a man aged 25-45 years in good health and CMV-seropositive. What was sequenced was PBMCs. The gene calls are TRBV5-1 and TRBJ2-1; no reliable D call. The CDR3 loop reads CASRSSDGAEQFF. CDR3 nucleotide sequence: TGCGCCAGCAGATCATCGGATGGAGCTGAGCAGTTCTTC.